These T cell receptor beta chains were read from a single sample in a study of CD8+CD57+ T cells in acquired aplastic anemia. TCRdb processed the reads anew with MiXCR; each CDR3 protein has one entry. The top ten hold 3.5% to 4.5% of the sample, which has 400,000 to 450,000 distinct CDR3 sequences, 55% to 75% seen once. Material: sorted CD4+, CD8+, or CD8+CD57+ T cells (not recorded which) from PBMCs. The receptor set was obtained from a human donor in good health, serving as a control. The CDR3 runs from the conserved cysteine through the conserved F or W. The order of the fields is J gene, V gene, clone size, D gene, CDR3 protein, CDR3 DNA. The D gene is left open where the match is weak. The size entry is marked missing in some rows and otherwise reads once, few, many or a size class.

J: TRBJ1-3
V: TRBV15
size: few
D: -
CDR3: CATSRDSAGAGNTIYF
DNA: TGTGCCACCAGCAGAGATTCTGCGGGGGCTGGAAACACCATATATTTT

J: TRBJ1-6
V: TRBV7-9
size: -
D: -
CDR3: CASSLAGAYGYLHF
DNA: TGTGCCAGCAGCTTAGCAGGGGCGTATGGCTACCTCCACTTT

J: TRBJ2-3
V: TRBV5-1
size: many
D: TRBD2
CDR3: CASSLEPSGGTDTQYF
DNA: TGCGCCAGCAGCTTGGAACCGAGCGGGGGCACAGATACGCAGTATTTT

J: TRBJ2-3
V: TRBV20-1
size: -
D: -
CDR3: CSARRTGRTDTQYF
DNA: TGCAGTGCTAGGAGGACGGGGCGGACAGATACGCAGTATTTT

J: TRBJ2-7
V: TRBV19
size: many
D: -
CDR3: CASSNGYEQYF
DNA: TGTGCCAGTAGTAATGGGTACGAGCAGTACTTC

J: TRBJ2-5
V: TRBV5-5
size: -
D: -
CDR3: CASSTRAADEETQYF
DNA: TGTGCCAGCAGCACGAGGGCAGCCGACGAAGAGACCCAGTACTTC

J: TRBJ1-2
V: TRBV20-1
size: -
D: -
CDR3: CSASITVSYGYTF
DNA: TGCAGTGCTAGCATTACGGTTTCCTACGGCTACACCTTC

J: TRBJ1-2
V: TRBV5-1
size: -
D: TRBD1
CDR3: CASSLSGTGAYDGYTF
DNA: TGCGCCAGCAGCTTGTCAGGGACAGGGGCTTACGATGGCTACACCTTC

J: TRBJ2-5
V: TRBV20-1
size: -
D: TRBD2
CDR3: CSATPGLAGTQETQYF
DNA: TGCAGTGCTACACCGGGACTAGCGGGGACACAAGAGACCCAGTACTTC

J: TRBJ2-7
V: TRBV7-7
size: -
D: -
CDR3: CASRTGRPEQYFGF
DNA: -

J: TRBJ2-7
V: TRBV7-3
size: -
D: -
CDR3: CASSLKGSERDF
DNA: TGTGCCAGCAGCTTAAAAGGGAGCGAGCGGGACTTC

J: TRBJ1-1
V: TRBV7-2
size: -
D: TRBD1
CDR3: CASSLVSGGITEAFF
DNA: TGTGCCAGCAGCTTAGTATCAGGGGGTATCACTGAAGCTTTCTTT

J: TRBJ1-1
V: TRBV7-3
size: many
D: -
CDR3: CASSPSGGTEAFF
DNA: TGTGCCAGCAGCCCCTCGGGGGGGACTGAAGCTTTCTTT

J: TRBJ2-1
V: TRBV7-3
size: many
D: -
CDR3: CASSLLRGAEQFF
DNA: TGTGCCAGCAGCCTATTACGGGGTGCTGAGCAGTTCTTC

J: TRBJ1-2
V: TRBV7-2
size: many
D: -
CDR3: CASSLGVSYGYTF
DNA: TGTGCCAGCAGCTTAGGGGTCTCTTATGGCTACACCTTC

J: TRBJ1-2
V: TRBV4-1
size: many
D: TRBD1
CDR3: CASSQALNRDRGDYTF
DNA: TGCGCCAGCAGCCAAGCCCTGAACCGGGACAGGGGGGACTACACCTTC

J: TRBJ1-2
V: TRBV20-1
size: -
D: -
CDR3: CSARDAKRETF
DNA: TGCAGTGCCCGCGACGCGAAGCGGGAGACCTTC

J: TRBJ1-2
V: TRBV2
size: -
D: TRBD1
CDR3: CASSYRQGASNYGYTF
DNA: TGTGCCAGCAGTTACCGGCAGGGGGCATCGAACTATGGCTACACCTTC

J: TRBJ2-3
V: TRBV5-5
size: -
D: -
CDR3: CAISCPGRGSRADTQYF
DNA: TGTGCCATCAGTTGCCCTGGGCGGGGAAGCCGTGCAGATACGCAGTATTTT

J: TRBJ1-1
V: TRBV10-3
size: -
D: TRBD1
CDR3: CAISDGTGRAEAFF
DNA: TGTGCCATCAGTGACGGGACAGGGAGGGCTGAAGCTTTCTTT

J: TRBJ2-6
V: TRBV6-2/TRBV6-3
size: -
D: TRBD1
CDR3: CASSPGTGPGLNTEAF
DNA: TGTGCCAGCAGCCCTGGGACAGGGCCCGGGCTGAACACTGAAGCTTTC

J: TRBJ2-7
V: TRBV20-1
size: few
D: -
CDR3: CSARAPAVGTYEQYF
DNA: TGCAGTGCTAGAGCCCCAGCCGTAGGGACCTACGAGCAGTACTTC

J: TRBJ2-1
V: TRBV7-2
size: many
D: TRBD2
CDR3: CASSRVSGVAYNEQFF
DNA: TGTGCCAGCAGCCGAGTGAGCGGGGTGGCCTACAATGAGCAGTTCTTC

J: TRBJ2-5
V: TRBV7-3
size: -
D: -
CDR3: CASSLIQEGWWLHYF
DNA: TGTGCCAGCAGCTTAATTCAGGAGGGTTGGTGGCTACACTACTTC

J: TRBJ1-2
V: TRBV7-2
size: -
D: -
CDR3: CASSLGPGNIQYFTF
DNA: TGTGCCAGCAGCTTAGGACCGGGCAACATTCAGTACTTCACCTTC

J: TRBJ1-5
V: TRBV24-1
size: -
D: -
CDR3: CATSEVEHQPQHF
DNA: TGTGCCACCAGTGAGGTAGAACATCAGCCCCAGCATTTT

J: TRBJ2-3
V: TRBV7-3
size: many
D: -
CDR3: CASSRGGGTDTQYF
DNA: TGTGCCAGCAGCCGGGGCGGTGGCACAGATACGCAGTATTTT

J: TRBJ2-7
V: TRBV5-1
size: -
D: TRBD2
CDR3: CASSLAEGLAGQYF
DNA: TGCGCCAGCAGCTTGGCTGAGGGACTAGCGGGCCAGTACTTC

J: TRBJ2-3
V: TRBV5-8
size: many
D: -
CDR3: CASSGRTGTDTQYF
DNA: TGTGCCAGCAGCGGGAGAACAGGGACAGATACGCAGTATTTT